The T cell receptor (beta chain) under discussion was sequenced for a study of shared clonotypes between healthy human individuals. Study-wide points: Relative to clonotypes present in all four donors, those not shared had lower generation probabilities.

This clone has only one observation. The target antigen is unknown. CDR1 and CDR2 from the germline V gene are SEHNR and FQNEAQ (reference sequence). This CDR3 region has 15 residues. With V trimmed by 3 bases and J by 5 bases, 6 bases remained unmatched. Generated by immunoSEQ multiplex PCR, the TCRdb table keeps only in-frame clones and is missing some. This sample has under 1,900,000 clones; around 98.5% occur once, and the top ten carry 0.36%. This sequence joins TRBV7-9 and TRBJ1-1; TRBD1 matches 10 bases. The material sequenced was naive CD4+ T cells sorted from blood. Subset in this sample: CD45RA+ positively selected. The clonotype comes from a young man in good health. The DNA for the CDR3 is TGTGCCAGCAGCTTGGTCCGGACAGGGGGGACTGAAGCTTTCTTT. It yields the protein CASSLVRTGGTEAFF.